Listed below are T cell receptor beta chains from one sample, sequenced in a study of blood T cell repertoires in COVID-19. The method was immunoSEQ multiplex PCR; TCRdb's version includes in-frame clones alone and lacks a portion of them. Among roughly 330,000 clones listed, about 85% were seen once. Source material: PBMCs or T cells enriched from blood (not recorded which). The receptors were sampled from a woman in her 30s who had recovered from COVID-19. Both conserved end residues are part of each CDR3. Each record gives: J gene, V gene, D gene, clone size, CDR3 DNA, CDR3 protein. D genes are given only for firm matches. A row's size may be missing; if present it is once, few, many or a size class.

j_gene: TRBJ1-2; v_gene: TRBV30; d_gene: NA; abundance: few; CDR3nt: TGTGCCTGGAGCATAGGGAGACAGGTCTATGGCTACACCTTC; CDR3aa: CAWSIGRQVYGYTF
j_gene: TRBJ2-3; v_gene: TRBV5-6; d_gene: NA; abundance: NA; CDR3nt: TGTGCCAGCAGCTTGTGGGGGCCAGATACGCAGTATTTT; CDR3aa: CASSLWGPDTQYF
j_gene: TRBJ1-4; v_gene: TRBV27; d_gene: TRBD1; abundance: NA; CDR3nt: TGTGCCAGCAGTCTCCGGACAGGGCGTGAAAAACTGTTTTTT; CDR3aa: CASSLRTGREKLFF
j_gene: TRBJ2-4; v_gene: TRBV30; d_gene: TRBD1; abundance: once; CDR3nt: TGTGCCTGGAGCCGGACAGGGGATAAAAACATTCAGTACTTC; CDR3aa: CAWSRTGDKNIQYF
j_gene: TRBJ1-5; v_gene: TRBV27; d_gene: NA; abundance: NA; CDR3nt: TGTGCCAGCAGTTTTTCAGGGTTGGGCAATCAGCCCCAGCATTTT; CDR3aa: CASSFSGLGNQPQHF
j_gene: TRBJ1-3; v_gene: TRBV12-5; d_gene: NA; abundance: NA; CDR3nt: TGTGCTAGCGGTCGGGTCATCTCTGGAAACACCATATATTTT; CDR3aa: CASGRVISGNTIYF
j_gene: TRBJ2-1; v_gene: TRBV25-1; d_gene: TRBD1; abundance: NA; CDR3nt: TGTGCCAGCAACAGACAGGGGTTTGGCAATGAGCAGTTCTTC; CDR3aa: CASNRQGFGNEQFF
j_gene: TRBJ2-7; v_gene: TRBV5-1; d_gene: NA; abundance: NA; CDR3nt: TGCGCCAGCAGACCTGGGCCTTCGGGGGAGCAGTACTTC; CDR3aa: CASRPGPSGEQYF
j_gene: TRBJ1-6; v_gene: TRBV2; d_gene: TRBD1; abundance: NA; CDR3nt: TGTGCCAGCAGGGGACAGGGGTCCAATTCACCCCTCCACTTT; CDR3aa: CASRGQGSNSPLHF
j_gene: TRBJ1-5; v_gene: TRBV30; d_gene: NA; abundance: NA; CDR3nt: TGTGCCTGGGACAAGGGGAACAGAAATATCAATCAGCCCCAGCATTTT; CDR3aa: CAWDKGNRNINQPQHF
j_gene: TRBJ2-7; v_gene: TRBV7-8; d_gene: NA; abundance: once; CDR3nt: TGTGCCAGCAGCTTCACGCTAAGGGGGGGGCTTAACGAGCAGTACTTC; CDR3aa: CASSFTLRGGLNEQYF
j_gene: TRBJ2-2; v_gene: TRBV5-1; d_gene: NA; abundance: NA; CDR3nt: TGCGCCAGCGATCCCTGGGGCCGGGGGACAGCGAACACCGGGGAGCTGTTTTTT; CDR3aa: CASDPWGRGTANTGELFF
j_gene: TRBJ1-1; v_gene: TRBV6-5; d_gene: TRBD1; abundance: NA; CDR3nt: TGTGCCATCAGTCCAGGGGGGACTGAAGCTTTCTTT; CDR3aa: CAISPGGTEAFF
j_gene: TRBJ2-1; v_gene: TRBV6-5; d_gene: TRBD2; abundance: NA; CDR3nt: TGTGCCAGCAGTTTCGCGGGGGGGTCCTTCAGTGAGCAGTTCTTC; CDR3aa: CASSFAGGSFSEQFF
j_gene: TRBJ1-2; v_gene: TRBV29-1; d_gene: NA; abundance: NA; CDR3nt: TGCAGCGTTGAAACAGGGTCGGGCGGCTACACCTTC; CDR3aa: CSVETGSGGYTF
j_gene: TRBJ1-2; v_gene: TRBV7-3; d_gene: NA; abundance: few; CDR3nt: TGTGCCAGCAGCTTACAGGGTTTAAGGAGCTACACCTTC; CDR3aa: CASSLQGLRSYTF
j_gene: TRBJ1-2; v_gene: TRBV19; d_gene: NA; abundance: NA; CDR3nt: TGTGCCAGTAGCCCCGGGTTGGGGCTCTATGGCTACACCTTC; CDR3aa: CASSPGLGLYGYTF
j_gene: TRBJ2-1; v_gene: TRBV10-3; d_gene: TRBD1; abundance: NA; CDR3nt: TGTGCCATCAGTGAGTCGAAACAGGGGCTTTACAATGAGCAGTTCTTC; CDR3aa: CAISESKQGLYNEQFF
j_gene: TRBJ2-7; v_gene: TRBV6-2/TRBV6-3; d_gene: TRBD2; abundance: NA; CDR3nt: TGTGCCAGCCGCCTCCGGACTAGCTCTCTCGAGCAGTACTTC; CDR3aa: CASRLRTSSLEQYF
j_gene: TRBJ1-4; v_gene: TRBV5-4; d_gene: TRBD1; abundance: once; CDR3nt: TGTGCCAGCAGCCGTCAACAGGGGGCGTCTGAAAAACTGTTTTTT; CDR3aa: CASSRQQGASEKLFF
j_gene: TRBJ1-6; v_gene: TRBV5-1; d_gene: TRBD1; abundance: NA; CDR3nt: TGCGCCAGCAGCCGAGGGACAGGAGATAATTCACCCCTCCACTTT; CDR3aa: CASSRGTGDNSPLHF
j_gene: TRBJ2-3; v_gene: TRBV5-6; d_gene: NA; abundance: NA; CDR3nt: TGTGCCAGCAGCGGGGGGTCGAGGTCTCTCACAGATACGCAGTATTTT; CDR3aa: CASSGGSRSLTDTQYF